This T cell receptor (beta chain) was sequenced in a study of T cell repertoires in cytomegalovirus infection. Study-wide results and caveats: Carriers of CMV plus the relevant HLA were identified by cumulative public TCR beta family frequency.

In regard to this clonotype: The antigen remains undetermined.

TCRdb independently ran MiXCR on the reads; one entry per CDR3 protein. The table lists roughly 51,000 distinct CDR3 sequences, over 15% of them singletons. Germline V gene sequence: CDR1 SGHTA, CDR2 FQGNSA. V was pared by 5 bases and J by 1 base, with 6 bases of the junction left unmatched. The CDR3 runs 15 residues. This specimen was CD8+ T cells from cultured PBMCs, taken from culture after CMV antigen stimulation. V and J are TRBV7-2 and TRBJ1-2, with TRBD1 matching 8 bases. The TCR was taken from a human donor in good health (CMV status not recorded). Some clones in this sample may be carry-over from other donors' samples. CDR3 region: CASSIGQGSNYGYTF. The DNA of the CDR3 is TGTGCCAGCAGCATCGGACAGGGAAGTAACTATGGCTACACCTTC.